Below, 8 T cell receptor beta chains from the same sample are listed, as sequenced in a study of blood T cell repertoires in COVID-19. Sequencing was performed with immunoSEQ multiplex PCR; in TCRdb, only in-frame clones are kept and a portion is missing. This sample has approximately 40,000 clones, with about 85% found just once. The source material was peripheral blood. The source is a man in his sixties with acute or convalescent COVID-19.

The chain has TRBV20-1 and TRBJ1-1; a weak D match, TRBD1 (6 bases). Looked up from germline, CDR1 is DFQATT and CDR2 is SNEGSKA (reference sequence). The ends were cut back, 3 bases at V and 8 bases at J, with 16 bases in the middle. The CDR3 runs 13 residues. The CDR3 is CSASRQGNREAFF. CDR3 DNA: TGCAGTGCTAGTAGGCAGGGGAATCGAGAAGCTTTCTTT.

The V gene is TRBV6-1, the J gene TRBJ1-6; possible D gene TRBD1, 5 bases. Germline loops: CDR1 MNHNS, CDR2 SASEGT. The CDR3 contains 16 residues. The V and J ends lost 1 base and 5 bases respectively, with 12 bases between them. CDR3 sequence reads: CASSEGTGWDNSPLHF. CDR3 DNA: TGTGCCAGCAGTGAAGGCACAGGCTGGGATAATTCACCCCTCCACTTT.

The chain recombines TRBV7-9 with TRBJ2-7; 7 positions match TRBD1. CDR3 length: 16 residues. Germline V gives CDR1 SEHNR, CDR2 FQNEAQ (reference sequence). With 4 bases clipped from V and 1 base from J, the junction kept 10 bases outside the gene matches. The CDR3 is CASSSPGSDRSYEQYF. CDR3 bases: TGTGCCAGCAGCTCCCCTGGCTCGGACAGGTCCTACGAGCAGTACTTC.

This chain connects TRBV5-1 to TRBJ2-2, with 8 bases matching TRBD1. This CDR3 has 16 residues. With 5 bases clipped from V and 5 bases from J, the junction kept 11 bases outside the gene matches. Looked up from germline, CDR1 is SGHRS and CDR2 is YFSETQ. For the CDR3, the DNA is TGCGCCAGCAGAAAGGAAGGACAGGGAAGGACCGGGGAGCTGTTTTTT. Amino acids: CASRKEGQGRTGELFF.

The chain employs TRBV9 and TRBJ1-6, with 8 bases fitting TRBD1. Germline V gene data show CDR1 as SGDLS and CDR2 as YYNGEE. Trimming cost V 4 bases and J 7 bases; bases outside gene matches: 4. The CDR3 contains 14 residues. In DNA, the CDR3 is TGTGCCAGCAGCCCGGGACAGGTGAATTCACCCCTCCACTTT. Its protein is CASSPGQVNSPLHF.

This clone was recorded once. The V gene is TRBV3-1 (or the pseudogene TRBV3-2), the J gene TRBJ2-1; the match to TRBD1 covers 8 bases. CDR1 LGHDT and CDR2 YNNKEL come from the germline V gene (reference sequence). Unmatched junction bases numbered 9, after V lost 1 base and J lost 4 bases. There are 17 residues in the CDR3. CDR3 in DNA: TGTGCCAGCAGCCAAGTCCCTCTCTGGACAGGGTACAATGAGCAGTTCTTC. It yields the protein CASSQVPLWTGYNEQFF.

This clone showed up just once. The chain uses TRBV4-3 and TRBJ2-3; 7 bases map to TRBD2. In germline, CDR1 is LGHNA, CDR2 YSLEER. This CDR3 is built from 17 residues. Trimming removed 1 base from V and 1 base from J; junction bases left unmatched: 8. The CDR3 loop reads CASSQGGGRARTDTQYF. The CDR3 region has the DNA TGCGCCAGCAGCCAAGGGGGGGGTAGGGCTCGCACAGATACGCAGTATTTT.

This clone was seen just once. V usage is TRBV9 and J usage is TRBJ1-4; 7 positions agree with TRBD1. The CDR3 is 15 residues long. V gave up 3 bases and J gave up 6 bases; unmatched junction bases: 8. Germline V gives CDR1 SGDLS, CDR2 YYNGEE. The CDR3 nucleotides are TGTGCCAGCAGCGAGAGACAGGGAACGGATGAAAAACTGTTTTTT. Protein sequence: CASSERQGTDEKLFF.